This T cell receptor (beta chain) originates from a study of TIL therapy for anti-PD-1-resistant metastatic lung cancer. Study overall: Tumors had a median PD-L1 proportion score of around 6.4%. Notes on the study in general: Patients were highly selected, enriched for treatment-naive, never-smoker and oncogene-addicted cases.

The libraries were made with immunoSEQ v3. Survey-level samples got 2 million to 2.5 million read pairs; deep-level samples got about 5-6 million. Libraries were prepared by immunoSEQ multiplex PCR; TCRdb keeps only in-frame clonotypes and omits some of them. This table holds tens of thousands of clones, 79% found once. Documented time point: pre-treatment sample, taken before nivolumab and TIL therapy. The sample holds one count of this clone. Antigen specificity is unknown. The sequence derives from a woman aged 30 to 85 with non-small cell lung cancer. The sample consisted of blood, taken at baseline.

The CDR3 loop reads CASSELQAVYTDTQYF. The CDR3 coding sequence is TGTGCCAGCAGTGAACTCCAAGCAGTCTACACAGATACGCAGTATTTT. The V and J genes are TRBV6-1 and TRBJ2-3, with D unclear. The V gene's germline CDR1 is MNHNS and CDR2 SASEGT. This CDR3 has 16 amino acids. The V end was cut by 2 bases, the J end by 2 bases, with 14 bases between.